The 23 T cell receptor beta chains below come from one sample, sequenced in a study of pediatric ulcerative colitis. The rectum was sampled with one to two pinch biopsies at colonoscopy. Repertoires were generated with immunoSEQ multiplex PCR, while TCRdb's copy carries only in-frame clones and drops some. This sample yields roughly 45,000 clones, of which around 81% are seen a single time; 3.5% to 4.5% belongs to the top ten. Sequenced sample: gut tissue. These receptors all stem from a girl aged 10-17 years with moderate ulcerative colitis.

Notes on this clone: The junction differs from germline at one of its ends, possibly a read error. The V gene is TRBV6-6, the J gene TRBJ2-2, with a weak D call TRBD1 (6 bases). Per the germline V gene, CDR1 is MNHNY and CDR2 is SVGAGI (reference sequence). The CDR3 is 15 amino acids. The CDR3 sequence: CASRYFDRKVGELFF. The DNA for the CDR3 is TGTGCCAGCAGGTACTTCGACAGGAAGGTCGGGGAGCTGTTTTTT.

The J gene is TRBJ2-4, the V gene TRBV29-1, with D possibly TRBD1 on 5 matching bases. Trimming stripped 7 bases from V and 8 bases from J, with 15 bases between. The CDR3 spans 12 residues. CDR1 is SQVTM and CDR2 is ANQGSEA in the germline V gene. The CDR3 is CSAGHTRDIQYF. For the CDR3, the DNA is TGCAGCGCTGGTCACACCAGGGACATTCAGTACTTC.

V gene TRBV19 combines with J gene TRBJ1-3; D might be TRBD1 (5 bases). V lost 4 bases and J 0 bases, leaving 10 bases between the germline ends. CDR1 is LNHDA and CDR2 is SQIVND in the germline V gene (reference sequence). CDR3 length: 15 residues. As DNA, the CDR3 is TGTGCCAGTAGTAGGGGCATTCCCTCTGGAAACACCATATATTTT. Translated: CASSRGIPSGNTIYF.

The chain carries TRBV10-3 and TRBJ2-3, with 9 positions matching TRBD2. The V gene's germline CDR1 is ENHRY and CDR2 SYGVKD. The ends lost 2 bases at V and 7 bases at J; junction bases unmatched: 1. This CDR3 comprises 13 residues. CDR3 region: CAISELAGNTQYF. The CDR3 DNA reads as TGTGCCATCAGTGAGCTAGCGGGGAATACGCAGTATTTT.

The chain has TRBV11-3 and TRBJ2-3, with D possibly matching TRBD1 (5 bases). Trimming cost V 1 base and J 3 bases, with 11 bases left between them. The CDR3 loop spans 15 amino acids. CDR1 is SGHNT and CDR2 is YENEEA in the germline V gene. CDR3 sequence (DNA): TGTGCCAGCAGCTTAGGCGTGGGGCTTACAGATACGCAGTATTTT. Translating gives CASSLGVGLTDTQYF.

The CDR3 DNA sequence: TGTGCCAGCAGTCCGGACAGGACCAACACCGGGGAGCTGTTTTTT. Its protein product is CASSPDRTNTGELFF. This chain uses TRBV5-4 with TRBJ2-2; the match to TRBD1 covers 7 bases. Per the germline V gene, CDR1 is SGHNT and CDR2 is YYREEE (reference sequence). The J segment lost 2 bases and the V segment lost 5 bases, leaving 6 bases of the junction unmatched. The CDR3 contains 15 residues.

The chain is built from TRBV11-2 and TRBJ2-7; no clear D. Trimming removed 4 bases from V and 2 bases from J, with 12 bases in between. Per germline, CDR1 SGHAT and CDR2 FQNNGV. The CDR3 length is 14 residues. The CDR3 nucleotides are TGTGCCAGCAGCTCCAGCTGGGTAGCCTACGAGCAGTACTTC. It encodes CASSSSWVAYEQYF.

The chain is built from TRBV6-1 and TRBJ1-3; D uncertain. Germline V gives CDR1 MNHNS, CDR2 SASEGT. The CDR3 sequence is 15 residues long. Between the trimmed V and J ends, which lost 1 base and 4 bases, there was a span of 11 bases. CDR3 sequence reads: CASSEEVMTGNTIYF. The CDR3 coding sequence is TGTGCCAGCAGTGAAGAGGTCATGACGGGAAACACCATATATTTT.

The CDR3 protein is CASSSWGQGALYLPYEQYF. The CDR3 region has the DNA TGTGCCAGCAGTTCCTGGGGACAGGGGGCCTTATATCTTCCCTACGAGCAGTACTTC. The chain recombines TRBV28 with TRBJ2-7; 12 bases map to TRBD1. Unmatched junction bases numbered 15, after V lost 4 bases and J lost 2 bases. There are 19 residues in the CDR3. From germline, CDR1 is MDHEN and CDR2 SYDVKM.

This clone showed up just a few times. V gene TRBV6-1 combines with J gene TRBJ1-1; 7 bases are shared with TRBD1. The V gene's germline CDR1 is MNHNS and CDR2 SASEGT. V was pared by 0 bases and J by 8 bases, with 12 bases of the junction left unmatched. The CDR3 is made up of 16 amino acids. CDR3: CASSEALFSTGQEAFF. The CDR3 nucleotides read TGTGCCAGCAGTGAAGCGCTTTTTAGTACGGGACAGGAAGCTTTCTTT.

V and J are TRBV28 and TRBJ1-5, with D perhaps TRBD1 (5 bases). Germline CDR1 reads MDHEN; CDR2 reads SYDVKM. CDR3 length equals 13 residues. The V gene lost 6 bases and the J gene lost 6 bases, with 12 bases spanning the gap. The CDR3 DNA reads TGTGCCAGCAGCGCAGGGTGGTTTCAGCCCCAGCATTTT. Translating gives CASSAGWFQPQHF.

The rearrangement joins TRBV6-1 to TRBJ1-1; unclear D gene. With 1 base removed from V and 3 bases from J, the gap between germline ends came to 15 bases. The germline CDR1 and CDR2 sequences are MNHNS and SASEGT. The CDR3 is made up of 16 amino acids. The CDR3 spells CASSEVEGRYYTEAFF. The CDR3 nucleotides are TGTGCCAGCAGTGAAGTGGAAGGGAGGTACTACACTGAAGCTTTCTTT.

The chain carries TRBV6-1 and TRBJ1-3; TRBD1 is a possible D gene (5 bases). Per the germline V gene, CDR1 is MNHNS and CDR2 is SASEGT. CDR3 length: 17 amino acids. Trimming took off 2 bases at V and 3 bases at J, with 17 bases between the two ends. CDR3 DNA: TGTGCCAGCAGTGAACCCCCGAGCAGGGCGGGTGGAAACACCATATATTTT. It is translated as CASSEPPSRAGGNTIYF.

V usage is TRBV19 and J usage is TRBJ1-2; 9 bases agree with TRBD1. The length of the CDR3 is 16 residues. Germline V gene lookup returns CDR1 LNHDA and CDR2 SQIVND (reference sequence). Losses at the gene ends were 7 bases for V and 7 bases for J; bases not matched to a gene: 16. For the CDR3, the DNA is TGTGCCAGTACCCTTACCACACAGGGGGCGTACTTTGGCTACACCTTC. Its translation is CASTLTTQGAYFGYTF.

The rearrangement uses TRBV15 and TRBJ1-4; TRBD1 might be the D (5 bases). V was shortened by 0 bases and J by 7 bases, with 12 bases between the two germline ends. CDR1 is LNHNV and CDR2 is YYDKDF in the germline V gene (reference sequence). The CDR3 runs 15 residues. In nucleotides, the CDR3 is TGTGCCACCAGCAGAGATCGACAGTCACCTGAAAAACTGTTTTTT. Encoded protein: CATSRDRQSPEKLFF.

This clone was seen a few times. CDR3 nucleotides: TGTGCCAGCTCACCCGAAGCTCTCCGAGAGACCCAGTACTTC. It specifies CASSPEALRETQYF. This rearrangement joins TRBV18 to TRBJ2-5; D remains ambiguous. Trimming stripped 3 bases from V and 4 bases from J, with 12 bases between. CDR1 and CDR2 (germline): KGHSH, LQKENI. The CDR3 sequence is 14 residues long.

J is TRBJ2-5 and V is TRBV30; D gene ambiguous. CDR1 GTSNPN and CDR2 SVGIG come from the germline V gene (reference sequence). The length of the CDR3 is 10 residues. Deletions cut 1 base from V and 5 bases from J, with 2 bases between. The CDR3 protein is CAWSGETQYF. CDR3 bases: TGTGCCTGGAGTGGTGAGACCCAGTACTTC.

V is TRBV6-1 and J is TRBJ1-5, with 7 nucleotides matching TRBD1. With 6 bases clipped from V and 1 base from J, the junction kept 6 bases outside the gene matches. The germline CDR1 and CDR2 sequences are MNHNS and SASEGT. CDR3 length: 15 amino acids. This CDR3 is CASSTEGASNQPQHF. In DNA, the CDR3 is TGTGCCAGCAGCACCGAGGGGGCGAGCAATCAGCCCCAGCATTTT.

This clone was observed a few times. This chain connects TRBV10-3 to TRBJ1-5; D ambiguous. The V gene's germline CDR1 is ENHRY and CDR2 SYGVKD. V lost 3 bases and J 7 bases, leaving 13 bases between the germline ends. This CDR3 has 14 amino acids. The CDR3 is CAISDIQGQQPQHF. The CDR3 DNA is TGTGCCATCAGTGATATCCAAGGCCAGCAGCCCCAGCATTTT.

The chain links TRBV7-9 to TRBJ2-7; no definite D call. Between the trimmed V and J ends, which lost 5 bases and 0 bases, there was a span of 5 bases. This CDR3 is 12 amino acids long. Germline CDR1 reads SEHNR; CDR2 reads FQNEAQ (reference sequence). The CDR3 here is CASSVTSYEQYF. The CDR3 nucleotides read TGTGCCAGCAGCGTCACCTCCTACGAGCAGTACTTC.

This clone was counted a few times. The chain combines TRBV9 with TRBJ2-2; a possible D gene is TRBD1 (6 bases). V lost 0 bases and J 6 bases, leaving 18 bases between the germline ends. The CDR3 loop spans 17 amino acids. Germline CDR1 is SGDLS and CDR2 is YYNGEE. This chain's CDR3 is CASSVGPGQTGAGELFF. The CDR3 nucleotides read TGTGCCAGCAGCGTAGGACCAGGACAGACTGGAGCCGGGGAGCTGTTTTTT.

The rearrangement uses TRBV6-6 and TRBJ2-2, with no clear D. CDR3 length: 15 amino acids. Between the trimmed V and J ends, which lost 2 bases and 1 base, there was a span of 8 bases. Germline V gene sequence: CDR1 MNHNY, CDR2 SVGAGI (reference sequence). CDR3 nucleotide sequence: TGTGCCAGCAGTTACCCGGCCGGGAACACCGGGGAGCTGTTTTTT. Amino acid sequence: CASSYPAGNTGELFF.

V usage is TRBV19 and J usage is TRBJ1-5; the D gene is possibly TRBD1 (6 bases). The germline V and J ends were trimmed by 5 bases and 0 bases, with 14 bases remaining between them. The CDR3 runs 16 residues. In germline, CDR1 is LNHDA, CDR2 SQIVND (reference sequence). CDR3 in DNA: TGTGCCAGTAGTGAAAACAGGGCGTATAGCAATCAGCCCCAGCATTTT. It codes for CASSENRAYSNQPQHF.